This T cell receptor (beta chain) was identified in a study of T cell responses to AZD1222 COVID-19 vaccine. Points from the study as a whole: Spike-wide coverage was observed for vaccine-associated CD4 TCRs, with dominant responses at 160-218 and 743-854.

V was pared by 2 bases and J by 2 bases, with 5 bases of the junction left unmatched. CDR3 size: 16 residues. CDR1 and CDR2 from the germline V gene are MDHEN and SYDVKM. TCRdb keeps only in-frame clones here, not all; method: immunoSEQ multiplex PCR. Altogether fewer than 120,000 clones are present, roughly 90% being singletons, with the ten largest covering approximately 15%. This clone occurred a few times. Its antigen is not identified. The chain couples TRBV28 to TRBJ1-5; 8 positions agree with TRBD1. Here the sequenced sample was peripheral blood, taken 28 days after the second AZD1222 dose. This clonotype was obtained from an adult who received the AZD1222 COVID-19 vaccine. For the CDR3, the DNA is TGTGCCAGCAGTTTAGGCAGGGGGCGCGGCAATCAGCCCCAGCATTTT. Its protein is CASSLGRGRGNQPQHF. The variable domain in full, completed from reference TRBV28 and TRBJ1-5, reads DVKVTQSSRYLVKRTGEKVFLECVQDMDHENMFWYRQDPGLGLRLIYFSYDVKMKEKGDIPEGYSVSREKKERFSLILESASTNQTSMYLCASSLGRGRGNQPQHFGDGTRLSIL.